This T cell receptor beta chain was identified in a study of breast tumors, draining lymph nodes, adjacent tissues. Study observations and caveats: Compared with basal-like, luminal-like tumors shared significantly more repertoire with nontumor tissue. Tumor TCR diversity was below lymph nodes but above nontumor tissue.

Remarks on this clonotype: Antigen: not known.

Germline V CDR1 and CDR2: MGHDK, SYGVNS. The J segment lost 3 bases and the V segment lost 4 bases, leaving 5 bases of the junction unmatched. This CDR3 has 15 residues. TCRdb itself ran the multiplex PCR reads through MiXCR, one entry per CDR3 protein. The table shows about 230,000 distinct CDR3 sequences, with about 32% occurring only once. Axillary draining lymph nodes of breast cancer patients supplied the node samples. The genes are TRBV25-1 and TRBJ2-1, with TRBD2 matching 8 bases. The source of this sequence is a female donor with breast cancer. Some clones in this sample may be carry-over from other donors' samples. Specimen: axillary lymph node tissue. As DNA, the CDR3 is TGTGCCAGCAGTGCCCCCGGGACTAGCTACAATGAGCAGTTCTTC. It yields the protein CASSAPGTSYNEQFF.